One and the same sample provided the 21 T cell receptor beta chains below, sequenced in a study of T cell changes during pregnancy in multiple sclerosis. Sequenced by immunoSEQ multiplex PCR; TCRdb stores in-frame clones only, minus some. The data show 29,000 or so clones, with roughly nine tenths seen just once and approximately 6.9% held by the top ten. The sample consisted of CD8+ T cells from peripheral blood mononuclear cells, taken in the second trimester of pregnancy. The receptor source for this set is a female donor with multiple sclerosis, enrolled in a pregnancy study.

The V call is TRBV7-2, the J call TRBJ2-5; 11 positions match TRBD1. The CDR3 runs 16 residues. Germline CDR1 reads SGHTA; CDR2 reads FQGNSA. The J segment lost 4 bases and the V segment lost 5 bases, leaving 9 bases of the junction unmatched. The CDR3 nucleotides read TGTGCCAGCAGCCACCCGGGACAGGGGGTGAGAGAGACCCAGTACTTC. This codes for CASSHPGQGVRETQYF.

Only a few counts were recorded for this clone. This sequence joins TRBV10-3 and TRBJ1-3; possible D gene TRBD1, 5 bases. This CDR3 is built from 15 residues. The germline CDR1 and CDR2 sequences are ENHRY and SYGVKD. The germline V and J ends were trimmed by 5 bases and 4 bases, with 15 bases remaining between them. CDR3 coding DNA: TGTGCCATCAGTACCTGGACAAGGCAGGGAAACACCATATATTTT. Protein: CAISTWTRQGNTIYF.

The chain couples TRBV7-9 to TRBJ2-7; D ambiguous. Germline V gene lookup returns CDR1 SEHNR and CDR2 FQNEAQ (reference sequence). Trimming cost V 8 bases and J 6 bases, with 23 bases left between them. The CDR3 contains 15 residues. CDR3 region: CASANPTGGKIEQYF. The CDR3 coding sequence is TGTGCCAGCGCGAACCCGACCGGCGGAAAGATCGAGCAGTACTTC. Based on the CDR3 plus reference TRBV7-9 and TRBJ2-7, the full variable domain is DTGVSQNPRHKITKRGQNVTFRCDPISEHNRLYWYRQTLGQGPEFLTYFQNEAQLEKSRLLSDRFSAERPKGSFSTLEIQRTEQGDSAMYLCASANPTGGKIEQYFGPGTRLTVT.

The chain has TRBV19 and TRBJ2-5; 12 bases map to TRBD2. Unmatched junction bases numbered 4, after V lost 3 bases and J lost 5 bases. The CDR3 runs to 15 residues. CDR1 is LNHDA, CDR2 SQIVND, per germline (reference sequence). The CDR3 region is CASSILAGGLETQYF. The CDR3 DNA reads TGTGCCAGTAGTATTCTAGCGGGGGGGCTTGAGACCCAGTACTTC.

This chain uses TRBV30 with TRBJ2-3, with D perhaps TRBD1 (5 bases). Trimming stripped 5 bases from V and 6 bases from J, with 9 bases between. This CDR3 region has 11 residues. Germline V gene lookup returns CDR1 GTSNPN and CDR2 SVGIG (reference sequence). CDR3 coding DNA: TGTGCCTGGTCCCCAGGGGATACGCAGTATTTT. Protein product: CAWSPGDTQYF.

The chain uses TRBV7-9 and TRBJ2-2; D is perhaps TRBD2 (5 bases). CDR1 and CDR2 (germline): SEHNR, FQNEAQ (reference sequence). The CDR3 contains 14 residues. Trimming removed 6 bases at V and 4 bases at J, with 12 bases between. CDR3 bases: TGTGCCAGCAGGGGAGACGTCATCACCGGGGAGCTGTTTTTT. The encoded protein is CASRGDVITGELFF.

The chain is built from TRBV29-1 and TRBJ2-3, with D maybe TRBD1 (5 bases). This CDR3 is 16 amino acids long. V lost 0 bases, J lost 0 bases, and 13 bases lay in between. Germline assignment: CDR1 SQVTM and CDR2 ANQGSEA. In DNA form, the CDR3 reads TGCAGCGTTGAAGATCAGGGTATCGCAAGCACAGATACGCAGTATTTT. It codes for CSVEDQGIASTDTQYF.

V usage is TRBV7-9 and J usage is TRBJ1-6, with no clear D. V was clipped by 5 bases and J by 7 bases, with 18 bases between them. Per germline, CDR1 SEHNR and CDR2 FQNEAQ (reference sequence). The length of the CDR3 is 16 residues. The CDR3 region is CASSHPRGLGNSPLHF. Written as DNA, the CDR3 is TGTGCCAGCAGCCACCCCCGGGGTCTGGGCAATTCACCCCTCCACTTT.

This chain connects TRBV28 to TRBJ2-7; D uncertain. The CDR3 has 13 amino acids. Between the trimmed V and J ends, which lost 0 bases and 3 bases, there was a span of 6 bases. Germline CDR1 MDHEN, CDR2 SYDVKM. The CDR3 loop is CASSLWSGYEQYF. CDR3 bases: TGTGCCAGCAGTTTATGGTCGGGCTACGAGCAGTACTTC.

V and J are TRBV7-9 and TRBJ1-6; D not resolved. The CDR3 has 12 residues. V dropped 6 bases and J dropped 14 bases, with 14 bases sitting between them. The V gene's germline CDR1 is SEHNR and CDR2 FQNEAQ (reference sequence). The CDR3 nucleotides are TGTGCCAGCAGTCCTGGGCCCAGCACCCTCCACTTT. Encoded protein: CASSPGPSTLHF. Combining the CDR3 with reference TRBV7-9 and TRBJ1-6 gives the whole variable domain DTGVSQNPRHKITKRGQNVTFRCDPISEHNRLYWYRQTLGQGPEFLTYFQNEAQLEKSRLLSDRFSAERPKGSFSTLEIQRTEQGDSAMYLCASSPGPSTLHFGNGTRLTVT.

The chain recombines TRBV15 with TRBJ1-5, with a possible D match to TRBD1 (5 bases). CDR1 LNHNV and CDR2 YYDKDF come from the germline V gene (reference sequence). This CDR3 comprises 13 residues. Between the trimmed V and J ends, which lost 5 bases and 5 bases, there was a span of 10 bases. The CDR3 here is CATSGGEDQPQHF. The CDR3 nucleotides read TGTGCCACCAGCGGGGGGGAGGATCAGCCCCAGCATTTT.

The CDR3 region has the DNA TGTGCCAGCAGCTCGGGACAGGGCGGGCGCACTGAAGCTTTCTTT. It specifies CASSSGQGGRTEAFF. The rearrangement joins TRBV7-6 to TRBJ1-1; 9 bases are a match to TRBD1. Germline trimming cut 4 bases from V and 4 bases from J; bases unmatched to any gene: 7. This CDR3 spans 15 amino acids. Germline CDR1 SGHVS, CDR2 FNYEAQ.

This clone showed up just once. The chain uses TRBV9 and TRBJ1-2; 7 nucleotides match TRBD1. CDR3 size: 13 residues. The germline gives CDR1 SGDLS, CDR2 YYNGEE. V lost 3 bases and J lost 4; bases outside the gene matches: 3. CDR3 nucleotides: TGTGCCAGCAGCGGCGGACAGGTCTATGGCTACACCTTC. It encodes CASSGGQVYGYTF.

DNA for the CDR3: TGTGCCACCAGCAGAGGGGAGGAGGGGTATAGCACAGATACGCAGTATTTT. Translating gives CATSRGEEGYSTDTQYF. This chain links TRBV15 with TRBJ2-3, with D possibly TRBD2 on 6 matching bases. V lost 1 base and J lost 0, with 14 bases in between. Germline CDR1 reads LNHNV; CDR2 reads YYDKDF (reference sequence). CDR3 length: 17 amino acids. Together with reference TRBV15 and TRBJ2-3, the CDR3 gives the full variable domain: DAMVIQNPRYQVTQFGKPVTLSCSQTLNHNVMYWYQQKSSQAPKLLFHYYDKDFNNEADTPDNFQSRRPNTSFCFLDIRSPGLGDTAMYLCATSRGEEGYSTDTQYFGPGTRLTVL.

This sequence joins TRBV28 and TRBJ2-3; TRBD2 matches 11 bases. The CDR3 has 17 residues. With V trimmed by 3 bases and J by 5 bases, 10 bases remained unmatched. Germline V gene lookup returns CDR1 MDHEN and CDR2 SYDVKM. The CDR3 DNA reads as TGTGCCAGCAGTTTTAGGCTAGCGGGAGGAGAGCTAGATACGCAGTATTTT. Amino acids: CASSFRLAGGELDTQYF.

The rearrangement uses TRBV30 and TRBJ2-7, with D maybe TRBD1 (6 bases). This CDR3 has 13 residues. V lost 0 bases, J lost 6 bases, and 12 bases lay in between. CDR1 is GTSNPN, CDR2 SVGIG, per germline (reference sequence). CDR3 sequence (DNA): TGTGCCTGGAGTGTATTAACAGGGCGCGAGCAGTACTTC. Translation: CAWSVLTGREQYF. Looking up the rest from reference TRBV30 and TRBJ2-7 gives the full variable domain: SQTIHQWPATLVQPVGSPLSLECTVEGTSNPNLYWYRQAAGRGLQLLFYSVGIGQISSEVPQNLSASRPQDRQFILSSKKLLLSDSGFYLCAWSVLTGREQYFGPGTRLTVT.

The chain combines TRBV10-1 with TRBJ2-5; maybe TRBD1 (6 bases). V dropped 1 base and J dropped 5 bases, with 20 bases sitting between them. This CDR3 is 17 amino acids long. The germline V gene encodes CDR1 WNHNN and CDR2 SYGVQD (reference sequence). The CDR3 sequence is CASSEFGQGRFRETQYF. DNA of the CDR3: TGCGCCAGCAGTGAGTTCGGGCAGGGGAGATTCCGGGAGACCCAGTACTTC.

V and J are TRBV2 and TRBJ2-5; D unclear. This CDR3 comprises 15 residues. Trimming removed 3 bases at V and 4 bases at J, with 15 bases between. The V gene's germline CDR1 is SNHLY and CDR2 FYNNEI. Here the CDR3 DNA reads TGTGCCAGCAGTGATCGTCTAGGCGAAGGAGAGACCCAGTACTTC. Its translation is CASSDRLGEGETQYF.

This clone was detected only a few times. The rearrangement links TRBV11-2 to TRBJ2-7, with TRBD1 as a possible D gene (5 bases). CDR1 is SGHAT, CDR2 FQNNGV, per germline. V shed 1 base and J shed 5 bases, with 9 bases lying between them. This CDR3 contains 13 residues. CDR3 amino acids: CASSLAGSHEQYF. The CDR3 coding sequence is TGTGCCAGCAGCTTAGCAGGGTCCCACGAGCAGTACTTC.

The chain links TRBV7-2 to TRBJ2-7; 11 bases line up with TRBD2. The germline V gene encodes CDR1 SGHTA and CDR2 FQGNSA. Unmatched junction bases numbered 10, after V lost 1 base and J lost 2 bases. CDR3 length: 18 amino acids. CDR3: CASSLEGPGTSGAYEQYF. For the CDR3, the DNA is TGTGCCAGCAGCTTAGAGGGCCCCGGGACTAGCGGTGCCTACGAGCAGTACTTC. The full variable domain, rest sourced from reference TRBV7-2 and TRBJ2-7, is GAGVSQSPSNKVTEKGKDVELRCDPISGHTALYWYRQSLGQGLEFLIYFQGNSAPDKSGLPSDRFSAERTGGSVSTLTIQRTQQEDSAVYLCASSLEGPGTSGAYEQYFGPGTRLTVT.

The chain joins TRBV7-2 to TRBJ1-1, with D perhaps matching TRBD1 (5 bases). The CDR3 is 13 amino acids. CDR1 and CDR2 (germline): SGHTA, FQGNSA. V lost 1 base, J lost 7 bases, and 10 bases lay in between. The chain's CDR3 is CASSLEGNGEAFF. DNA of the CDR3: TGTGCCAGCAGCTTAGAGGGGAACGGTGAAGCTTTCTTT.